This TCR beta chain emerged from a study of blood T cell repertoires in COVID-19. Study overall: The United States, Italy and Spain were the sources of the acute and convalescent COVID-19 samples. T cells, B-cell-depleted T cells, or PBMCs provided the cDNA or gDNA that served as material.

In the original workflow: From reference gene primer amplification, estimates of nucleated cell counts were derived. Libraries were prepared by immunoSEQ multiplex PCR; TCRdb keeps only in-frame clonotypes and omits some of them. V, J and clone size are those of that table, while D and trimming were read from the DNA. Among about 93,000 clones listed, 89% were seen once. CDR3 length: 16 amino acids. This TCR was recovered from a man over 45 with acute or convalescent COVID-19. This chain links TRBV7-5 with TRBJ2-1; the table's D call TRBD1 went unverified against the DNA. TRBV7-5 is a recognized pseudogene. Sequenced input: peripheral blood. CDR3 protein: CVRSLTKQGPYNEQFF. CDR3 in DNA: TGTGTCAGAAGCTTAACTAAACAGGGACCCTACAATGAGCAGTTCTTC.